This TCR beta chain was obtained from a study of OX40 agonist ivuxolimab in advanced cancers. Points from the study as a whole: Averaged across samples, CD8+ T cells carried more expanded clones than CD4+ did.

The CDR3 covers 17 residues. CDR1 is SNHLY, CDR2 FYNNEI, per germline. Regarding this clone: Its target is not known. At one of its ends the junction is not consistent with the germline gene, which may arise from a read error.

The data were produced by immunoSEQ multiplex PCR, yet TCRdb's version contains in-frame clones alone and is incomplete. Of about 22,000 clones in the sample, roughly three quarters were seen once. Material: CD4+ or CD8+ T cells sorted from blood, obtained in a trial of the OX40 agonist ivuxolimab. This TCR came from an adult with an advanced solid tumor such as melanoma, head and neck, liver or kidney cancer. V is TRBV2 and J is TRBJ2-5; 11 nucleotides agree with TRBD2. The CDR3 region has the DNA TGTGCCAGCAGCGAAGGGGTGGCTAGCGGGGGGTTGGAGACCCAGTACTTC. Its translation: CASSEGVASGGLETQYF.